The 2 T cell receptor beta chains given below trace back to one sample, sequenced in a study of T cells in tuberculosis. TCRdb keeps only in-frame clones here, not all; method: immunoSEQ multiplex PCR. The profile shows 37,000 or so clones, around 92% of them singletons. Sequencing input: PBMCs. The origin of the receptors is a donor aged 10-29 years with latent tuberculosis or without tuberculosis infection. Some clones in this sample may be carry-over from other donors' samples.

The chain has TRBV9 and TRBJ2-1; TRBD2 is a possible D gene (5 bases). Per germline, CDR1 SGDLS and CDR2 YYNGEE. The CDR3 sequence is 14 residues long. V lost 0 bases and J lost 7, with 11 bases in between. The CDR3 nucleotides read TGTGCCAGCAGCGTAGCTACCGGGGTTAATGAGCAGTTCTTC. This sequence encodes CASSVATGVNEQFF.

This clone was seen only a few times. The rearrangement joins TRBV5-6 to TRBJ1-2, with 8 bases matching TRBD1. Germline V gene lookup returns CDR1 SGHDT and CDR2 YYEEEE. This CDR3 region has 15 residues. J gave up 2 bases and V 3 bases, and 6 bases lay outside the gene matches. The CDR3 bases are TGTGCCAGCAGCTACCAGGACAGGGAGAACTATGGCTACACCTTC. This translates into CASSYQDRENYGYTF.